This T cell receptor (beta chain) was retrieved from a study of T cells in Graves' hyperthyroidism and ophthalmopathy (dated by TCRdb to about 2019). Regarding the complete study: Peripheral blood was sampled at the time of initial diagnosis, prior to any treatment. A discovery cohort of around 98 patients, about 40 with Graves' ophthalmopathy and approximately 60 with stable Graves' hyperthyroidism, was used to find distinguishing TCR V-J signatures. An independent validation cohort of 18 to 20 hyperthyroidism patients and about 16 patients who later progressed to ophthalmopathy tested prospective prediction of ophthalmopathy. The approximately 100 discovery patients were divided at random into training and test sets in a 7:3 ratio. In roughly six Graves' hyperthyroidism patients, the study also compared T-cell repertoires from thyroid tissue with T-cell repertoires from blood. After sampling, hyperthyroidism patients received methimazole starting at 30 mg daily, and ophthalmopathy patients received high-dose intravenous methylprednisolone. The paper describes TCR Vbeta CDR3 sequencing of some 130 peripheral blood samples, made up of about 41 ophthalmopathy patients, 70 to 75 hyperthyroidism patients and about 17 progressor patients. What the study reported, not specific to this receptor: No statistical method was used to fix the sample size in advance, and group allocation was not hidden from the investigators. In validation, progression to ophthalmopathy was predicted by the model with 70% to 71% sensitivity and 72.22% specificity, a median of roughly 6.4 months before onset. Most expanded thyroid clonotypes (frequency above 0.001) were also detected in blood, suggesting blood repertoires may reflect thyroid immune responses. A 13 V-J signature model separated ophthalmopathy from stable hyperthyroidism, with approximately 87% sensitivity and roughly 82% specificity in cross-validation and 80%/75% in testing.

There are a few counts of this clonotype. Which antigen it targets is not known. The junction departs from the called germline gene at one end, perhaps through a read error. The CDR3 measures 14 amino acids from cysteine to phenylalanine. Only the CDR3 part of the read is kept: 42 bases, read in frame from the first base. The germline V gene encodes CDR1 SGHTA and CDR2 FQGNSA. TCR beta CDR3 regions were amplified from RNA transcripts. The first round of RT-PCR for the TCR CDR3 was performed with the HTBI primer set and the Qiagen OneStep RT-PCR kit. A second multiplex PCR round built the libraries, followed by size selection and purification. Paired-end sequencing of the libraries was performed with 100 bp reads on an Illumina HiSeq2000. On the authors' methods: Raw data were processed with SOAPnuke, discarding reads with adapters, uncalled bases, mean Phred below 15, or no exact constant-primer or identifier match. High-quality paired reads were merged using COPE v1.2.5, and each unique nucleotide sequence was defined as a clonotype. Clonotypes were aligned to IMGT TRBV, TRBD and TRBJ reference segments using MiTCR v1.1. Analysis was restricted to V-J combinations with a frequency above 0.0001, which covered roughly 99% of repertoires. The TCS score was defined as the ratio of F50 (clonal expansion) to E x V (chaos), calculated using BLOSUM62-based TCRdist between CDR3 peptides within each V-J. Welch's t-statistics and random forest reduced 500 to 650 V-J features to 10 to 15, which were used in a naive Bayes classifier (R e1071). Using fastp at Q25 and MiXCR, TCRdb reprocessed the public reads and kept productive beta chains. Duplicate CDR3 protein sequences are folded into a single record with the most common DNA and genes. TCRdb assigned the V and J calls; the authors' analysis was not used. The sample yields about 400,000 distinct CDR3 sequences; around 25% were counted once. The ten top clones hold around 70% of the sample.

A patient counted as having stable Graves' hyperthyroidism if no progression to ophthalmopathy occurred over 18 months of follow-up. Hyperthyroidism patients were newly diagnosed, had a disease duration of under 2 months, and were aged 18 to 65 years. Any patient with an uncontrolled infection, another autoimmune disease, pregnancy or lactation was excluded. Diagnoses relied on clinical symptoms, serum thyroxine and TRAb, thyroid ultrasound and orbital computed tomography. PBMCs were isolated from 10 ml of fresh peripheral blood by Ficoll-Paque density gradient centrifugation. Trizol reagent was used to extract total RNA, and RNA quality was then checked on an Agilent 2100 Bioanalyzer.

Sample: blood. The clonotype comes from a man in his fifties or sixties with Graves' hyperthyroidism. This chain is built from TRBV7-2 and TRBJ2-7; the D gene is not confidently resolved. The CDR3 reads as follows: CASSQDRRGYEQYF. The sequenced DNA is TGCGCCAGCAGCCAAGATCGCAGAGGATACGAGCAGTACTTC.